The rows below give T cell receptor beta chains drawn from one sample of a study of technical replicates of blood from several donors. Repertoires were generated with immunoSEQ multiplex PCR, while TCRdb's copy carries only in-frame clones and drops some. The table lists 60,000 to 90,000 clones, 85% to 95% of them singletons. The sequenced sample was T cells isolated from PBMCs. Receptors originate from a human donor in good health. Each CDR3 is given with its conserved first and last residue. Each record gives: clone size, D gene, J gene, V gene, CDR3 protein, CDR3 DNA. A D gene is named only where the DNA matches it firmly. Size tells how often a clone was seen (once, few, many) or the class of an expanded clone, and some rows leave it out.

clone size: .
D gene: .
J gene: TRBJ1-1
V gene: TRBV18
CDR3 protein: CASSPQNSPGTEAFF
CDR3 DNA: TGTGCCAGCTCACCACAGAATAGCCCGGGAACTGAAGCTTTCTTT

clone size: once
D gene: .
J gene: TRBJ2-2
V gene: TRBV27
CDR3 protein: CASSFGTGELFF
CDR3 DNA: TGTGCCAGCAGTTTCGGGACCGGGGAGCTGTTTTTT

clone size: .
D gene: .
J gene: TRBJ1-5
V gene: TRBV25-1
CDR3 protein: CASSPDSHNQPQHF
CDR3 DNA: TGTGCCAGCAGCCCCGACAGCCACAATCAGCCCCAGCATTTT

clone size: .
D gene: .
J gene: TRBJ2-7
V gene: TRBV20-1
CDR3 protein: CSAGTDYEQYF
CDR3 DNA: TGCAGTGCCGGGACTGACTACGAGCAGTACTTC

clone size: .
D gene: .
J gene: TRBJ1-5
V gene: TRBV7-3
CDR3 protein: CASSLGGKQPQHF
CDR3 DNA: TGTGCCAGCAGCTTAGGGGGCAAGCAGCCCCAGCATTTT

clone size: .
D gene: .
J gene: TRBJ1-2
V gene: TRBV4-1
CDR3 protein: CASSQENGYGYTF
CDR3 DNA: TGCGCCAGCAGCCAAGAAAACGGCTATGGCTACACCTTC

clone size: .
D gene: TRBD1
J gene: TRBJ1-4
V gene: TRBV7-2
CDR3 protein: CASTNQGAESNEKLFF
CDR3 DNA: TGTGCCAGCACCAATCAGGGGGCAGAATCTAATGAAAAACTGTTTTTT

clone size: once
D gene: .
J gene: TRBJ2-5
V gene: TRBV5-6
CDR3 protein: CASLLVRQTQETQYF
CDR3 DNA: TGTGCCAGCCTCTTGGTTAGACAGACCCAAGAGACCCAGTACTTC

clone size: .
D gene: .
J gene: TRBJ1-1
V gene: TRBV14
CDR3 protein: CASSQEAQRGSYTEAFF
CDR3 DNA: TGTGCCAGCAGCCAAGAAGCACAGAGGGGGTCGTACACTGAAGCTTTCTTT

clone size: few
D gene: .
J gene: TRBJ1-1
V gene: TRBV18
CDR3 protein: CASSPTGNTEAFF
CDR3 DNA: TGTGCCAGCTCACCAACGGGGAACACTGAAGCTTTCTTT

clone size: .
D gene: .
J gene: TRBJ1-1
V gene: TRBV19
CDR3 protein: CASSIAQNPEAFF
CDR3 DNA: TGTGCCAGTAGTATAGCACAGAACCCTGAAGCTTTCTTT

clone size: few
D gene: .
J gene: TRBJ2-7
V gene: TRBV28
CDR3 protein: CASITGWPSYEQYF
CDR3 DNA: TGTGCCAGCATTACAGGGTGGCCATCCTACGAGCAGTACTTC

clone size: .
D gene: TRBD1
J gene: TRBJ2-7
V gene: TRBV2
CDR3 protein: CASSYRGNYEQYF
CDR3 DNA: TGTGCCAGCAGTTACAGGGGAAACTACGAGCAGTACTTC

clone size: .
D gene: .
J gene: TRBJ1-2
V gene: TRBV6-1
CDR3 protein: CASSEARAEGYGYTF
CDR3 DNA: TGTGCCAGCAGTGAAGCGCGGGCAGAAGGCTATGGCTACACCTTC

clone size: .
D gene: .
J gene: TRBJ2-3
V gene: TRBV19
CDR3 protein: CASSWSRTDTQYF
CDR3 DNA: TGTGCCAGTAGTTGGAGCCGCACAGATACGCAGTATTTT

clone size: .
D gene: TRBD1
J gene: TRBJ2-3
V gene: TRBV11-2
CDR3 protein: CASSFSLTGVTDTQYF
CDR3 DNA: TGTGCCAGCAGCTTTTCCCTAACAGGGGTCACAGATACGCAGTATTTT

clone size: .
D gene: TRBD1
J gene: TRBJ1-4
V gene: TRBV9
CDR3 protein: CASSFRGSEKLFF
CDR3 DNA: TGTGCCAGCAGCTTCAGGGGGAGTGAAAAACTGTTTTTT

clone size: .
D gene: .
J gene: TRBJ1-3
V gene: TRBV30
CDR3 protein: CAWSAYPGAGNTIYF
CDR3 DNA: TGTGCCTGGAGTGCATATCCAGGGGCCGGAAACACCATATATTTT

clone size: .
D gene: .
J gene: TRBJ2-2
V gene: TRBV27
CDR3 protein: CASSLFWSYTGELFF
CDR3 DNA: TGTGCCAGCAGTTTATTCTGGAGTTACACCGGGGAGCTGTTTTTT

clone size: .
D gene: TRBD2
J gene: TRBJ2-5
V gene: TRBV4-2
CDR3 protein: CASSQDVAGGLVAQYF
CDR3 DNA: TGTGCCAGCAGCCAAGATGTAGCGGGAGGGCTAGTGGCCCAGTACTTC

clone size: .
D gene: TRBD2
J gene: TRBJ2-2
V gene: TRBV7-9
CDR3 protein: CASSIHRLAEFTGELFF
CDR3 DNA: TGTGCCAGCAGCATACATAGACTAGCGGAATTCACCGGGGAGCTGTTTTTT

clone size: .
D gene: .
J gene: TRBJ1-2
V gene: TRBV2
CDR3 protein: CASSTVIRNPGHSNYGYTF
CDR3 DNA: TGTGCCAGCAGTACCGTGATTCGGAATCCGGGACACTCTAACTATGGCTACACCTTC